These T cell receptor beta chains were read from a single sample in a study of blood T cell repertoires in COVID-19. The data were produced by immunoSEQ multiplex PCR, yet TCRdb's version contains in-frame clones alone and is incomplete. The table shows 250,000 to 350,000 clones, with roughly 90% occurring only once. The specimen was peripheral blood. These receptors all stem from a woman aged 25 to 45 with active or convalescent COVID-19. Each CDR3 is given with its conserved first and last residue. D genes are given only for firm matches. The listing skips clone size in some rows; elsewhere it reads once, few, many or a size class.

V: TRBV19
J: TRBJ1-1
D: TRBD1
size: -
CDR3: CASSIDAGGTEAFF
DNA: TGTGCCAGTAGTATAGATGCAGGGGGAACTGAAGCTTTCTTT

V: TRBV6-5
J: TRBJ2-3
D: TRBD2
size: -
CDR3: CASRDGGWTQYF
DNA: TGTGCCAGCAGAGACGGGGGGTGGACGCAGTATTTT

V: TRBV19
J: TRBJ2-1
D: -
size: -
CDR3: CASFREQFF
DNA: TGTGCCAGTTTCCGGGAGCAGTTCTTC

V: TRBV28
J: TRBJ1-5
D: -
size: -
CDR3: CASSGYSNQPQHF
DNA: TGTGCCAGCTCGGGTTATAGCAATCAGCCCCAGCATTTT

V: TRBV5-6
J: TRBJ1-6
D: -
size: -
CDR3: CASLRSLGSSYNSPLHF
DNA: TGTGCCTCCCTCAGGAGTCTGGGGAGCTCCTATAATTCACCCCTCCACTTT

V: TRBV30
J: TRBJ2-1
D: TRBD1
size: -
CDR3: CAWTIQGNEQFF
DNA: TGTGCCTGGACCATACAGGGGAATGAGCAGTTCTTC

V: TRBV6-4
J: TRBJ1-5
D: -
size: -
CDR3: CATDSPDRCNQPQHF
DNA: TGTGCCACCGACTCCCCAGACCGTTGCAATCAGCCCCAGCATTTT

V: TRBV30
J: TRBJ1-6
D: -
size: -
CDR3: CAWSTTTPYNSPLHF
DNA: TGTGCCTGGAGTACAACAACACCCTATAATTCACCCCTCCACTTT

V: TRBV6-4
J: TRBJ1-3
D: -
size: -
CDR3: CASSETVGNTIYF
DNA: TGTGCCAGCAGTGAAACAGTAGGAAACACCATATATTTT

V: TRBV5-6
J: TRBJ2-3
D: TRBD1
size: -
CDR3: CASSMGQTTDTQYF
DNA: TGTGCCAGCAGCATGGGACAGACAACAGATACGCAGTATTTT

V: TRBV19
J: TRBJ1-5
D: -
size: -
CDR3: CASSPRQADQPQHF
DNA: TGTGCCAGTAGTCCCCGACAGGCCGATCAGCCCCAGCATTTT

V: TRBV5-1
J: TRBJ2-7
D: -
size: -
CDR3: CASSLDTRGAIYEQYF
DNA: TGCGCCAGCAGCTTAGATACGCGGGGCGCAATCTACGAGCAGTACTTC

V: TRBV9
J: TRBJ1-1
D: TRBD1
size: -
CDR3: CASSPLDRGLTEAFF
DNA: TGTGCCAGCAGCCCTTTGGACAGGGGGCTGACTGAAGCTTTCTTT

V: TRBV5-6
J: TRBJ2-1
D: TRBD2
size: -
CDR3: CASSLSLAGYLSYNEQFF
DNA: TGTGCCAGCAGCTTGTCCCTAGCGGGGTATCTCTCCTACAATGAGCAGTTCTTC

V: TRBV11-2
J: TRBJ1-1
D: -
size: -
CDR3: CASSCDPDGGSNTEAFF
DNA: TGTGCCAGCAGCTGCGACCCCGACGGAGGATCGAACACTGAAGCTTTCTTT

V: TRBV6-2/TRBV6-3
J: TRBJ2-5
D: TRBD2
size: -
CDR3: CASSQRTSWGETQYF
DNA: TGTGCCAGCAGTCAAAGGACTAGCTGGGGAGAGACCCAGTACTTC

V: TRBV21-1
J: TRBJ2-1
D: -
size: -
CDR3: CASSIRDREDHGEQFF
DNA: TGTGCCAGCAGCATCCGTGACAGGGAGGATCATGGTGAGCAGTTCTTC

V: TRBV19
J: TRBJ1-5
D: TRBD1
size: -
CDR3: CASSLPGQGPGAQHF
DNA: TGTGCCAGTAGTCTCCCGGGACAGGGACCTGGGGCCCAGCATTTT

V: TRBV28
J: TRBJ2-7
D: -
size: once
CDR3: CASSFEQPYEQYF
DNA: TGTGCCAGCAGTTTCGAACAGCCCTACGAGCAGTACTTC

V: TRBV18
J: TRBJ1-1
D: -
size: -
CDR3: CASSPPSGGESEAFF
DNA: TGTGCCAGCTCACCCCCGTCAGGCGGGGAGTCTGAAGCTTTCTTT

V: TRBV28
J: TRBJ2-2
D: TRBD2
size: -
CDR3: CASNSPAGVLNTGELFF
DNA: TGTGCCAGCAATAGTCCGGCGGGGGTATTGAACACCGGGGAGCTGTTTTTT

V: TRBV6-5
J: TRBJ1-1
D: -
size: -
CDR3: CASSYSRGAGTEAFF
DNA: TGTGCCAGCAGTTACTCGCGGGGGGCCGGGACTGAAGCTTTCTTT

V: TRBV5-1
J: TRBJ1-1
D: -
size: -
CDR3: CASSLNTAVNTEAFF
DNA: TGCGCCAGCAGCTTGAATACAGCTGTGAACACTGAAGCTTTCTTT

V: TRBV6-5
J: TRBJ2-7
D: -
size: -
CDR3: CATLRSSYEQYF
DNA: TGTGCCACCCTAAGGAGCTCCTACGAGCAGTACTTC

V: TRBV30
J: TRBJ2-7
D: -
size: -
CDR3: CASKDSYEQYF
DNA: TGTGCCTCTAAAGACTCCTACGAGCAGTACTTC

V: TRBV18
J: TRBJ1-5
D: -
size: -
CDR3: CASSPYGGRGNQPQHF
DNA: TGTGCCAGCTCACCGTACGGGGGAAGGGGCAATCAGCCCCAGCATTTT

V: TRBV6-5
J: TRBJ2-7
D: -
size: -
CDR3: CASSKNPYHEQYF
DNA: TGTGCCAGCAGCAAAAACCCCTATCACGAGCAGTACTTC

V: TRBV10-2
J: TRBJ2-3
D: -
size: few
CDR3: CASSGTGRADTQYF
DNA: TGCGCCAGCAGTGGCACAGGGCGGGCAGATACGCAGTATTTT

V: TRBV7-6
J: TRBJ2-7
D: TRBD1
size: once
CDR3: CASSLEGARYEQYF
DNA: TGTGCCAGCAGCTTAGAGGGGGCCCGTTACGAGCAGTACTTC

V: TRBV30
J: TRBJ2-2
D: TRBD1
size: once
CDR3: CAWGRQGNTGELFF
DNA: TGTGCCTGGGGTCGACAGGGAAACACCGGGGAGCTGTTTTTT

V: TRBV6-4
J: TRBJ2-2
D: TRBD1
size: -
CDR3: CASSAQGAGELFF
DNA: TGTGCCAGCAGTGCCCAGGGGGCCGGGGAGCTGTTTTTT

V: TRBV5-1
J: TRBJ2-3
D: -
size: -
CDR3: CASSFTTRTDTQYF
DNA: TGCGCCAGCAGCTTCACGACTCGCACAGATACGCAGTATTTT

V: TRBV7-2
J: TRBJ2-7
D: TRBD2
size: -
CDR3: CASSSTSGGYEQYF
DNA: TGTGCCAGCAGCTCCACTAGCGGGGGTTACGAGCAGTACTTC

V: TRBV5-4
J: TRBJ2-3
D: TRBD2
size: -
CDR3: CASSDPSGGGDTQYF
DNA: TGTGCCAGCAGCGACCCTAGCGGGGGGGGTGATACGCAGTATTTT

V: TRBV28
J: TRBJ1-2
D: -
size: -
CDR3: CASSLPGEPQYGYTF
DNA: TGTGCCAGCTCCCTCCCGGGAGAACCCCAATATGGCTACACCTTC

V: TRBV7-2
J: TRBJ2-1
D: -
size: -
CDR3: CASSLVRRVSYNEQFF
DNA: TGTGCCAGCAGCTTAGTTCGCAGGGTGTCCTACAATGAGCAGTTCTTC

V: TRBV30
J: TRBJ2-5
D: TRBD2
size: -
CDR3: CAWSPLGGEQETQYF
DNA: TGTGCCTGGAGTCCCCTGGGGGGGGAGCAAGAGACCCAGTACTTC